This T cell receptor (beta chain) appears in the sequencing data of a study of technical replicates of blood from four donors. Sequencing was performed with immunoSEQ multiplex PCR; in TCRdb, only in-frame clones are kept and a portion is missing. This sample has roughly 15,000 clones, with roughly four fifths found just once. Germline V CDR1 and CDR2: SGHAT, FQNNGV. V was shortened by 2 bases and J by 2 bases, with 10 bases between the two germline ends. The CDR3 length is 14 residues. The chain recombines TRBV11-2 with TRBJ2-7; TRBD1 might be the D (5 bases). The receptor comes from a human donor in good health. The source material was PBMCs. DNA of the CDR3: TGTGCCAGCAGCTTATTAGGGGTTACCTACGAGCAGTACTTC. Translation: CASSLLGVTYEQYF.